This TCR beta chain was captured in a study of CD8 T cells in Susac syndrome (dated by TCRdb to the late 2010s). Looking at the study overall: The study used repertoire sequencing to test whether antigen drove CD8+ T cell activation and differentiation in Susac syndrome. General findings and caveats noted by the study authors: The study acknowledged that relatively few individuals were included in the TCR sequencing and HLA analysis.

RNA was extracted with the RNeasy kit and roughly 0.45 to 1 ug was reverse transcribed using random hexamers. The immunoSEQ multiplex PCR assay, which covers 54 Vbeta and 13 Jbeta segments, was used to amplify TCR beta CDR3 regions. PCR amplification bias was corrected by using a synthetic template baseline for primer optimization and computational correction. In the authors' own workflow: Only productive sequences were kept, with reads annotated to V, D and J genes according to IMGT and analyzed in immunoSEQ Analyzer. To calculate clonality, Shannon entropy was normalized by log2 of the number of productive unique sequences and then subtracted from one. Public and private clones were assessed among the 100 most prevalent clones of each patient and control. Susac-specific clones were defined as absent from healthy and MS cohorts, 850 to 1,300 published viral clones and other ImmuneACCESS disease sequences. The public reads were reanalyzed by TCRdb: fastp trimming at Q25, MiXCR alignment, in-frame beta chains only. One record per CDR3 amino acid sequence lists the most common genes and DNA. The V and J calls follow TCRdb's processing rather than the paper's. This sample has 180,000 or so distinct CDR3 sequences in its table, and over 85% of those were observed once. Approximately 0.098% of the sample goes to the ten largest clones.

High-throughput TCR beta sequencing profiled peripheral blood CD8+ and CD4+ T cells from healthy donors, Susac syndrome patients and multiple sclerosis patients. Healthy donors were age- and sex-matched controls. Bulk CD8+ and CD4+ T cells were purified by magnetic negative isolation, whereas CD8+ TEMRA cells were enriched by FACS. Blood was collected in EDTA tubes and processed within 24 hours, with PBMCs isolated through density gradient centrifugation. PBMCs intended for TCR sequencing were cryopreserved in liquid nitrogen and were subsequently thawed in a 37 degrees C water bath. The sorted or isolated CD4+, CD8+ and CD8+ TEMRA cells had a purity of 90% or higher. From cysteine to phenylalanine, the CDR3 is 13 amino acids long. Only the CDR3 DNA stays, 39 bases, in frame from base 1. V sheds 0 bases and J sheds 7 bases, leaving 6 bases between their ends. The germline V gene (reference sequence) sets CDR1 to LGHDT and CDR2 to YNNKEL.

As regards this clonotype: The antigen it recognizes is unknown. Per-base qualities were not stored, and no clone one base away is much larger.

The specimen sequenced was CD4+ T cells from PBMCs. The rearranged chain carries TRBV3-1 and TRBJ2-2, with the D gene not clear enough to name. This TCR derives from a human donor in good health. Here the CDR3 is given as CASSQDLHGELFF. The sequence in DNA is TGTGCCAGCAGCCAAGATCTCCACGGGGAGCTGTTTTTT.